This TCR beta chain stems from a study of shared clonotypes between healthy human individuals. Across the study: Donor ages ranged 18 to 49 years: two women, a few men.

Naive CD8 cells lacked CD45RO and underwent positive selection for CCR7, leaving out terminally differentiated effector memory CD45RA+ cells. In the sorted-subset replicate PCRs, approximately 200 ng DNA, around 32,000 T cell genomes, was used. Sequencing used immunoSEQ multiplex PCR; TCRdb keeps in-frame clones, though not all of them. The sample lists millions of clones; about 95% were seen once. Trimming left V 5 bases short and J 2 bases short, with 10 bases between. The CDR3 covers 13 residues. CDR1 is ENHRY, CDR2 SYGVKD, per germline. Sequencing was carried out using naive CD8+ T cells sorted from blood. The chain links TRBV10-3 to TRBJ2-7; D is unresolved. This receptor was obtained from a young man in good health. CDR3 sequence: CAISSDGAYEQYF. DNA of the CDR3: TGTGCCATCAGTTCGGACGGCGCCTACGAGCAGTACTTC.